A selection of T cell receptor beta chains follows, all from one sample in a study of CD8 T cells in ankylosing spondylitis. MiXCR, run by TCRdb on the 5' RACE reads, gives a single entry per CDR3 protein. The sample yields approximately 140,000 distinct CDR3 sequences, around 9.3% seen once. The material sequenced was blood, either unsorted or a sorted T cell fraction (not recorded which). All receptors derive from a male donor with ankylosing spondylitis or in good health (not recorded which). The CDR3 runs from the conserved cysteine through the conserved F or W. Fields, in order: clone size, J gene, V gene, D gene, CDR3 protein, CDR3 DNA. A D gene is named only where the DNA matches it firmly. Some rows mark clone size as missing; the rest say once, few, many or name a class of expanded clone.

>many|TRBJ1-6|TRBV15|-
CATSLHPDSNNSPLHF
TGTGCCACCAGCCTCCACCCAGACAGTAATAATTCACCCCTCCACTTT
>many|TRBJ2-5|TRBV3-1|-
CASRWRGETQYF
TGTGCCAGCCGTTGGAGGGGAGAGACCCAGTACTTC
>-|TRBJ2-1|TRBV20-1|-
CSARDLYRAGDEQFF
TGCAGTGCTAGAGATCTTTACAGGGCGGGCGATGAGCAGTTCTTC
>-|TRBJ2-1|TRBV24-1|TRBD1
CATQLGQGYRGEQFF
TGTGCCACCCAACTGGGACAGGGGTATCGTGGTGAGCAGTTCTTC
>few|TRBJ2-2|TRBV5-1|-
CASSTGGNLNTGELFF
TGCGCCAGCAGTACCGGCGGGAATCTCAACACCGGGGAGCTGTTTTTT
>-|TRBJ2-5|TRBV20-1|TRBD1
CSASGQGQETQYF
TGCAGTGCTAGCGGACAGGGGCAAGAGACCCAGTACTTC
>many|TRBJ1-6|TRBV7-9|-
CASTDRESYSPLHF
TGTGCCAGCACGGACCGGGAATCTTATTCACCCCTCCACTTT
>many|TRBJ1-5|TRBV27|-
CASSFQGYQPQHF
TGTGCCAGCAGTTTTCAGGGGTATCAGCCCCAGCATTTT
>-|TRBJ2-1|TRBV6-2/TRBV6-3|TRBD2
CASSYPGLAGAYEQFF
TGTGCCAGCAGTTACCCGGGACTAGCGGGAGCTTATGAGCAGTTCTTC
>many|TRBJ2-7|TRBV9|TRBD1
CASSVEGTGAYEQYF
TGTGCCAGCAGCGTAGAGGGGACAGGGGCCTACGAGCAGTACTTC
>many|TRBJ1-2|TRBV29-1|-
CSVGVRGNYGYTF
TGCAGCGTTGGGGTTCGGGGGAACTATGGCTACACCTTC
>many|TRBJ1-5|TRBV20-1|-
CSASRRDQPQHF
TGCAGTGCTAGCCGGCGGGATCAGCCCCAGCATTTT
>many|TRBJ2-7|TRBV9|-
CASSPQVGGSYEQYF
TGTGCCAGCAGCCCCCAAGTTGGCGGTTCCTACGAGCAGTACTTC
>few|TRBJ2-7|TRBV19|-
CASSMNREPNYEQYF
TGTGCCAGTAGTATGAACCGGGAGCCAAACTACGAGCAGTACTTC
>many|TRBJ2-1|TRBV5-1|-
CASSLGGRPQQFF
TGCGCCAGCAGCTTGGGTGGACGTCCCCAGCAGTTCTTC
>many|TRBJ2-3|TRBV7-6|TRBD1
CASSPTPGQVTDTQYF
TGTGCCAGCAGCCCAACCCCGGGACAGGTCACAGATACGCAGTATTTT